A selection of T cell receptor beta chains follows, all from one sample in a study of T-cell reconstitution after alpha-beta-depleted transplantation in children. Each CDR3 protein gets one entry after TCRdb re-called the PCR reads with MiXCR. The sample comprises hundreds of thousands of distinct CDR3 sequences, 13% of which are singletons, and 4% to 5.5% rests with the top ten. This material consisted of PBMCs, taken from the stem cell graft. The receptors were sampled from a human donor who donated a stem cell graft to a child with Fanconi anemia. CDR3s include the opening cysteine and the closing phenylalanine or tryptophan. D genes are given only for firm matches. Expanded clones are given a class, and other clones once, few, many or no size at all.

>TRBJ2-3|many|TRBV27|TRBD2
TGTGCCAGCAGTTTATCGGGGGGGGAGGGGCTGAACGCGCAGTATTTT
CASSLSGGEGLNAQYF
>TRBJ2-5|-|TRBV20-1|-
TGCAGTGCGGTTGGACAGAACCAAGAGACCCAGTACTTC
CSAVGQNQETQYF
>TRBJ2-7|-|TRBV30|-
TGTGCCTGGAGCGCGGGACGGTCCTACGAGCAGTACTTC
CAWSAGRSYEQYF
>TRBJ2-6|few|TRBV6-2/TRBV6-3|-
TGTGCCGCCCGGGACTCTGGGGCCAACGTCCTGACTTTC
CAARDSGANVLTF
>TRBJ2-7|few|TRBV11-2|TRBD2
TGTGCCAGCAGCTTAGATGGGACTAGCGGGTCAAACTACGAGCAGTACTTC
CASSLDGTSGSNYEQYF
>TRBJ1-1|many|TRBV10-3|TRBD1
TGTGCCATCAGTGACCAGGGACAGGTCACTGAAGCTTTCTTT
CAISDQGQVTEAFF
>TRBJ2-2|few|TRBV7-8|-
TGTGCCAGCAGCGCGTCAGGTTCCGGGGAGCTGTTTTTT
CASSASGSGELFF
>TRBJ2-1|few|TRBV5-4|TRBD2
TGTGCCAGCAGCTTTAAGAGCGGGGGGTCCTACAATGAGCAGTTCTTC
CASSFKSGGSYNEQFF
>TRBJ1-2|few|TRBV20-1|-
TGCAGTGCTCCCGGGGCGGCCAACTATGGCTACACCTTC
CSAPGAANYGYTF
>TRBJ1-1|few|TRBV5-1|-
TGCGCCAGCAGCTTCGGGCAGGTGAACACTGAAGCTTTCTTT
CASSFGQVNTEAFF
>TRBJ2-7|-|TRBV12-3/TRBV12-4|TRBD2
TGTGCCAGCAGTTATAGCGGGGGGGGATACGAGCAGTACTTC
CASSYSGGGYEQYF
>TRBJ1-1|-|TRBV21-1|-
TGTGCCAGCAGCAAAGTAGGTGAAGGCCACACTGAAGCTTTCTTT
CASSKVGEGHTEAFF
>TRBJ2-1|few|TRBV4-2|TRBD1
TGTGCCAGCAGCCCACAGGGGATAAGCTCCTACAATGAGCAGTTCTTC
CASSPQGISSYNEQFF
>TRBJ2-1|-|TRBV7-2|-
TGTGCCAGCACCCCTAGCCGGCTGGCGTTAAGTGGGAATGAGCAGTTCTTC
CASTPSRLALSGNEQFF